This TCR beta chain is from a study of Ad26.COV2.S vaccination and SARS-CoV-2 variants. Study as a whole: Recipients of Ad26.COV2.S got it intramuscularly, once or twice 56 days apart. Findings and limits, study-wide: Compared with placebo recipients, vaccine recipients had higher spike-specific TCR breadth. Post-vaccination spike-specific CD8+ and CD4+ T cell responses reportedly had substantial breadth.

The sample's treatment: 15 to 20 received Ad26.COV2.S at low or high dose, single or two shots; roughly 5 received placebo; per-sample allocation not given. After the first vaccine or placebo injection, samples were drawn on day 63. Built on an Ad26 vector, the vaccine expressed Wuhan-strain SARS-CoV-2 spike. Sequenced by immunoSEQ multiplex PCR; TCRdb stores in-frame clones only, minus some. The top ten hold more than 9% of the sample, which has under 550,000 clones, 90% seen once. Germline V lookup: CDR1 SGHTA, CDR2 FQGNSA. The CDR3 consists of 17 residues. The V segment lost 4 bases and the J segment 2 bases; nucleotides outside the gene matches: 11. Concerning this clone: Its antigen is undetermined.

The J gene is TRBJ2-1, the V gene TRBV7-2, with 7 bases lining up with TRBD2. This sequence originates from a person between 18 and 60 years old who received the Ad26.COV2.S COVID-19 vaccine or a placebo. Sequencing was performed on peripheral blood, taken in a trial of Ad26.COV2.S vaccine versus placebo. The CDR3 is CASSSRLTAGPYNEQFF. In DNA form, the CDR3 reads TGTGCCAGCAGCTCCCGATTGACAGCGGGACCCTACAATGAGCAGTTCTTC.